A selection of T cell receptor beta chains follows, all from one sample in a study of spatial heterogeneity in lung cancer. TCRdb used MiXCR to reprocess the 5' RACE reads, holding one entry per CDR3 protein. The profile shows around 87,000 distinct CDR3 sequences, around 12% of them singletons. The sample was PBMCs, taken at surgery. The receptors were sampled from a male donor with early-stage non-small cell lung cancer. Each CDR3 is given with its conserved first and last residue. Fields, in order: J gene, V gene, D gene, clone size, CDR3 DNA, CDR3 protein. A D gene is named only where the DNA matches it firmly. Clone size is given for some rows only: seen once, a few or many times, or a class if the clone is expanded.

TRBJ2-3	TRBV28	TRBD1	.	TGTGCCAGCAGGACAGGGGCTGGCACAGATACGCAGTATTTT	CASRTGAGTDTQYF
TRBJ1-1	TRBV7-9	.	few	TGTGCCAGCAGCTTAGCCATGGGATTGAACACTGAAGCTTTCTTT	CASSLAMGLNTEAFF
TRBJ2-7	TRBV6-1	.	few	TGTGCCAGCAGTGGGAGCCTAAACCTCTACGAGCAGTACTTC	CASSGSLNLYEQYF
TRBJ2-7	TRBV29-1	TRBD1	few	TGCAGCGTTGCCCGAACCGGGACAGCCTACGAGCAGTACTTC	CSVARTGTAYEQYF
TRBJ1-1	TRBV7-9	TRBD1	few	TGTGCCAGCAGCTTAGGGGACAGCGTGAACACTGAAGCTTTCTTT	CASSLGDSVNTEAFF
TRBJ2-7	TRBV4-1	.	few	TGCGCCAGCAGCCAAGCGGGAACCTACGAGCAGTACTTC	CASSQAGTYEQYF
TRBJ1-6	TRBV9	.	.	TGTGCCAGCAGCGGTGGAACGTCCTATAATTCACCCCTCCACTTT	CASSGGTSYNSPLHF
TRBJ2-5	TRBV20-1	.	.	TGCAGCGCGGACAGCAGACAAGAGACCCAGTACTTC	CSADSRQETQYF
TRBJ2-2	TRBV6-2/TRBV6-3	.	many	TGTGCCAGCAGTACCGGGACGGCGAACACCGGGGAGCTGTTTTTT	CASSTGTANTGELFF
TRBJ1-2	TRBV6-6	.	many	TGTGCCAGCAGGGGAGGGAACTATGGCTACACCTTC	CASRGGNYGYTF
TRBJ2-3	TRBV5-4	TRBD1	.	TGTGCCAGCAGCGAAGACAGGGGTCTCACAGATACGCAGTATTTT	CASSEDRGLTDTQYF
TRBJ2-7	TRBV28	.	many	TGTGCCAGCAGTACACTCTACGAGCAGTACTTC	CASSTLYEQYF
TRBJ1-1	TRBV29-1	TRBD1	many	TGCAGCGTCGGACAGGGGAACACTGAAGCTTTCTTT	CSVGQGNTEAFF
TRBJ2-5	TRBV11-2	TRBD2	.	TGTGCCAGCAGCCCCGGGACTAGCGGGGCCGAGACCCAGTACTTC	CASSPGTSGAETQYF
TRBJ2-7	TRBV6-6	.	few	TGTGCCAGCAGTTATGACAGCTCCTACGAGCAGTACTTC	CASSYDSSYEQYF
TRBJ2-3	TRBV3-1	TRBD2	many	TGTGCCAGCAGCCTAGCCGGGACTAGGAGCACAGATACGCAGTATTTT	CASSLAGTRSTDTQYF
TRBJ2-3	TRBV10-3	TRBD1	many	TGTGCCATTTGGACAGGGACAGATACGCAGTATTTT	CAIWTGTDTQYF
TRBJ1-1	TRBV2	.	.	TGTGCCAGCAGTGAAAAGGGACGTAACACTGAAGCTTTCTTT	CASSEKGRNTEAFF
TRBJ2-2	TRBV14	.	few	TGTGCCAGCAGCCAAGAGAAACCTGAGCTGTTTTTT	CASSQEKPELFF
TRBJ1-3	TRBV7-9	.	many	TGTGCCAGCAGCTTAGACGGGACAAGAGGAAACACCATATATTTT	CASSLDGTRGNTIYF
TRBJ1-1	TRBV9	.	few	TGTGCCAGCAGCGTTAGGGGTGACACTGAAGCTTTCTTT	CASSVRGDTEAFF
TRBJ2-7	TRBV10-3	.	few	TGTGCCATCAGCACGACAGCCTCCTACGAGCAGTACTTC	CAISTTASYEQYF
TRBJ2-1	TRBV20-1	TRBD2	.	TGCAGTGCCCTTCCATGGGCTAGCGGGAGCTCCTATAATGAGCAGTTCTTC	CSALPWASGSSYNEQFF
TRBJ2-7	TRBV28	.	.	TGTGCCAGCAGTTTACCGGGGGGCCCCTCCTACGAGCAGTACTTC	CASSLPGGPSYEQYF
TRBJ1-1	TRBV7-9	.	.	TGTGCCAGCAGCTTATTGGGCCTCTCTGAAGCTTTCTTT	CASSLLGLSEAFF
TRBJ2-1	TRBV5-1	.	few	TGCGCCAGCAGCCTCCCAGGCGGGACCAATGAGCAGTTCTTC	CASSLPGGTNEQFF
TRBJ2-7	TRBV20-1	TRBD2	.	TGCAGTGCTAGAGTGCCGCGGGGGTCCTACGAGCAGTACTTC	CSARVPRGSYEQYF
TRBJ2-3	TRBV9	.	.	TGTGCCAGCAGCGTAGCTGGAACAAGGGCAGATACGCAGTATTTT	CASSVAGTRADTQYF
TRBJ2-7	TRBV3-1	TRBD1	few	TGTGCCAGCAGCCAAGATCTTGTGAGGGGGCGGGAGCAGTACTTC	CASSQDLVRGREQYF
TRBJ1-3	TRBV6-2/TRBV6-3	.	few	TGTGCCAGCAGTCAACAAGGTTCGAGAAGAAACACCATATATTTT	CASSQQGSRRNTIYF
TRBJ2-3	TRBV2	TRBD1	.	TGTGCCAGCAGTGAAGAGGGGGCGGACACAGATACGCAGTATTTT	CASSEEGADTDTQYF
TRBJ1-4	TRBV20-1	TRBD1	.	TGCAGTGCTAGCAGCAGGGGGACAGTCGAAAAACTGTTTTTT	CSASSRGTVEKLFF
TRBJ1-4	TRBV7-2	.	.	TGTGCCAGCAGCTTAGTCCCCCCTGCCAGAAATGAAAAACTGTTTTTT	CASSLVPPARNEKLFF
TRBJ1-5	TRBV12-3/TRBV12-4	TRBD1	.	TGTGCCAGCAGTGAGGGACAGCAGAATAGCAATCAGCCCCAGCATTTT	CASSEGQQNSNQPQHF
TRBJ2-1	TRBV9	.	few	TGTGCCAGCAGCGTAGGAAACCCCTACAATGAGCAGTTCTTC	CASSVGNPYNEQFF
TRBJ2-5	TRBV20-1	TRBD2	few	TGCAGTGCCCCAGCGGGAGGCCACCAAGAGACCCAGTACTTC	CSAPAGGHQETQYF
TRBJ1-6	TRBV6-6	TRBD1	few	TGTGCCACATCATCTCCGGGACAGGGTAATTCACCCCTCCACTTT	CATSSPGQGNSPLHF
TRBJ2-1	TRBV2	.	.	TGTGCCAGCGGGGGATTATACAATGAGCAGTTCTTC	CASGGLYNEQFF
TRBJ2-7	TRBV6-5	.	many	TGTGCCAGCAGTTACTCGGACAGAACCTACGAGCAGTACTTC	CASSYSDRTYEQYF
TRBJ1-4	TRBV7-9	.	few	TGTGCCAGCAGCTTTGCAGGGCTCAATGAAAAACTGTTTTTT	CASSFAGLNEKLFF
TRBJ2-7	TRBV20-1	.	.	TGCAGTGCTAGAAGCGACCAGAAGACTACGTACGAGCAGTACTTC	CSARSDQKTTYEQYF
TRBJ2-7	TRBV6-5	.	few	TGTGCCAGCAGTTCCCCGATCCTAGGGGAGCAGTACTTC	CASSSPILGEQYF
TRBJ2-7	TRBV10-3	.	.	TGTGCCATCAGTGAGTCCCTAGCGCCCAACTACGAGCAGTACTTC	CAISESLAPNYEQYF
TRBJ2-5	TRBV12-3/TRBV12-4	TRBD1	few	TGTGCCAGCACCGACAGGGCCCGGGAGACCCAGTACTTC	CASTDRARETQYF